The subject of this entry is one T cell receptor (beta chain). Its antigen is unknown. The V and J ends lost 5 bases and 7 bases respectively, with 15 bases between them. The CDR3 has 14 amino acids. Germline V gene lookup returns CDR1 LNHDA and CDR2 SQIVND (reference sequence). This sample was taken from a study of cytomegalovirus exposure and HLA in healthy donors. Study details: In an early release, HLA-typed donors contributed about 79 million unique TCR sequences.

With 60 Vbeta and 13 Jbeta primers, the PCR was carried out. Assay: immunoSEQ multiplex PCR; the TCRdb copy retains only in-frame clones and omits some. The sample carries 100,000 to 150,000 clones, around 81% recorded once. Overall study findings and caveats: Data from an earlier analysis indicated that most TCR beta V segments were productive either about 87% or about 30% of the time.

The rearrangement joins TRBV19 to TRBJ1-5; D gene unclear. The TCR originated in a woman between 35 and 50 years old in good health and CMV-seronegative. The sample was PBMCs. The CDR3 DNA follows: TGTGCCAGTAGTCCATCCGGTATGGTGCAGCCCCAGCATTTT. Its translation: CASSPSGMVQPQHF.